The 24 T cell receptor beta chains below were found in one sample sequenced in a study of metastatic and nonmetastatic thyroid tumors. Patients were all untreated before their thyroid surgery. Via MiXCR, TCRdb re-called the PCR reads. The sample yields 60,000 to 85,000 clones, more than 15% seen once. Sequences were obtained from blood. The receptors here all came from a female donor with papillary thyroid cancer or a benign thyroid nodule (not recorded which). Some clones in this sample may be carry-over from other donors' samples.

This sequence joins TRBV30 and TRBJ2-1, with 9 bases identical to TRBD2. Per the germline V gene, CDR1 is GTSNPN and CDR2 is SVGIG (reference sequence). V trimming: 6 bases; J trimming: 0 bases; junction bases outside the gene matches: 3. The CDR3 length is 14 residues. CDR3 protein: CACAGGGSYNEQFF. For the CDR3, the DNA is TGTGCCTGTGCGGGAGGGGGCTCCTACAATGAGCAGTTCTTC.

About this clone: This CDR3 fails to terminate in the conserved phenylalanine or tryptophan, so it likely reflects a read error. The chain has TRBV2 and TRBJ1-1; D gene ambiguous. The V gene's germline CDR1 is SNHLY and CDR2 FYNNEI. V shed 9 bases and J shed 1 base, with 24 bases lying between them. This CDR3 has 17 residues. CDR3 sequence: CASSRTTDKVWNTEAFL. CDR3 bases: TGTGCCAGTTCCAGAACAACAGATAAGGTTTGGAACACTGAAGCTTTCCTT.

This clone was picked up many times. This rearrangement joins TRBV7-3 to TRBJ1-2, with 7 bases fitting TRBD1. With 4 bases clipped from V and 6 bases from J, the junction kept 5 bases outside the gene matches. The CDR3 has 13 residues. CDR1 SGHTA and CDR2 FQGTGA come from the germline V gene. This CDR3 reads CASSSPGGNGYTF. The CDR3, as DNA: TGTGCCAGCAGCTCCCCAGGGGGAAATGGCTACACCTTC.

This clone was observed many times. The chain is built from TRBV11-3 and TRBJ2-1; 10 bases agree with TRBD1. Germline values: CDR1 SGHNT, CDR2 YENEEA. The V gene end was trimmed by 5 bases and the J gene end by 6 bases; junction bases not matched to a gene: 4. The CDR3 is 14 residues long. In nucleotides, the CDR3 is TGTGCCAGCAGCCCGAGGACAGGGGGCAATGAGCAGTTCTTC. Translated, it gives CASSPRTGGNEQFF.

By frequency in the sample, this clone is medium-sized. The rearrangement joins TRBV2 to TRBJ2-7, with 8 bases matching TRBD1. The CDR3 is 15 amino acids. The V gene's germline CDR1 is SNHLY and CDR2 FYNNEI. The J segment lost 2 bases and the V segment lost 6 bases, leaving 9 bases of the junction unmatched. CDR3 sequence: CASRVDRENPYEQYF. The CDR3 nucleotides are TGTGCCAGCAGGGTGGACAGGGAAAACCCCTACGAGCAGTACTTC.

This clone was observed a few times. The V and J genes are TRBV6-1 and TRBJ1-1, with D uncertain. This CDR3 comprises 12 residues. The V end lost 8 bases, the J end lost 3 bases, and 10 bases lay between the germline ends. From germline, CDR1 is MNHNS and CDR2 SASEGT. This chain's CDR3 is CASDSAYTEAFF. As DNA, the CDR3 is TGTGCCAGCGACTCGGCATACACTGAAGCTTTCTTT.

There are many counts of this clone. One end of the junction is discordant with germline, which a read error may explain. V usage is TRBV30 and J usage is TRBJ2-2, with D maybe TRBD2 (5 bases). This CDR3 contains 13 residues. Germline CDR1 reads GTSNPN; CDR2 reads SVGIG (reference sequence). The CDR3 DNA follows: TGTGTCTGGAGCAGCGGGAACACCGGGGAGCTGTTTTTT. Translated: CVWSSGNTGELFF. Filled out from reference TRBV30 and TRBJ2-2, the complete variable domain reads SQTIHQWPATLVQPVGSPLSLECTVEGTSNPNLYWYRQAAGRGLQLLFYSVGIGQISSEVPQNLSASRPQDRQFILSSKKLLLSDSGFYLCVWSSGNTGELFFGEGSRLTVL.

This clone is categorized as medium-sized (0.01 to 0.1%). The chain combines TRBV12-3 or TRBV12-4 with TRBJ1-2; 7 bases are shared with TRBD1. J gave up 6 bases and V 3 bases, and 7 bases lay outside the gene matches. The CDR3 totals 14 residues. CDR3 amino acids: CASSFIGGRDGYTF. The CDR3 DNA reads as TGTGCCAGCAGTTTTATAGGGGGCAGGGATGGCTACACCTTC.

DNA for the CDR3: TGTGCCAGCAGTTTAAGCGGCTCCTACAATGAGCAGTTCTTC. Amino acids: CASSLSGSYNEQFF. The J gene is TRBJ2-1, the V gene TRBV28, with TRBD2 as a possible D gene (5 bases). Per the germline V gene, CDR1 is MDHEN and CDR2 is SYDVKM. V was clipped by 2 bases and J by 0 bases, with 5 bases between them. This CDR3 spans 14 amino acids.

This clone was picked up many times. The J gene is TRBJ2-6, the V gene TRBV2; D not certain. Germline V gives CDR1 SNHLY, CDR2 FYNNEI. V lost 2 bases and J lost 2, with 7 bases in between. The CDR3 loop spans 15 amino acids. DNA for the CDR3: TGTGCCAGCAGTGAATTAGGAGCTGGGGCCAACGTCCTGACTTTC. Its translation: CASSELGAGANVLTF.

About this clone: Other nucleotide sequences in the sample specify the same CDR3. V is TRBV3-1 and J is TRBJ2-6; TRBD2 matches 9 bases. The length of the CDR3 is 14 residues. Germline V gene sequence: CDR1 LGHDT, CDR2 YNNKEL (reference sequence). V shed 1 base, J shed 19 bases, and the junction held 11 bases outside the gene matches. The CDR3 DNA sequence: TGTGCCAGCAGCCAAGGACTAGCGGTGCTCGTACTTACTTTC. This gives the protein CASSQGLAVLVLTF.

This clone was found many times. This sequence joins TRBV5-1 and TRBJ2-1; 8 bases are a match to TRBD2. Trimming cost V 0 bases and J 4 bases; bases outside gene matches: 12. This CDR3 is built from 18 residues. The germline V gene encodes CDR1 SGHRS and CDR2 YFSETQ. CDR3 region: CASSLVVAGQLSYNEQFF. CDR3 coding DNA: TGCGCCAGCAGCTTGGTTGTAGCGGGACAACTAAGTTACAATGAGCAGTTCTTC.

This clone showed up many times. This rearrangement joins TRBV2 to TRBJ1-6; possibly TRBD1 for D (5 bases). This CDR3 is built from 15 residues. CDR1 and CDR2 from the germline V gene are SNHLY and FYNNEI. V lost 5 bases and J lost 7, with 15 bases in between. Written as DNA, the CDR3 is TGTGCCAGCAGTCGGGACCAAGTAGAAAATTCACCCCTCCACTTT. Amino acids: CASSRDQVENSPLHF.

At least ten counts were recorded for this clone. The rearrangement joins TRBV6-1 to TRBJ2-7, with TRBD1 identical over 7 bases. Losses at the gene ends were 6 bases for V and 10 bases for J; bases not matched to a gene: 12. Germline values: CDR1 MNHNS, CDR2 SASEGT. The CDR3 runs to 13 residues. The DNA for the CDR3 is TGTGCCAGCAGGGACAGGACGAGTTCACGACAGTACTTC. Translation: CASRDRTSSRQYF.

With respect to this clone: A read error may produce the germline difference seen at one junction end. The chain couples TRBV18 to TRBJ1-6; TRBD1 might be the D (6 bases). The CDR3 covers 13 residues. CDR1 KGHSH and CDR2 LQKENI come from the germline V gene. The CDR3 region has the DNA TGTGCCAGCTCAACTGACCAGGGGTCACCCCTACACTTT. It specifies CASSTDQGSPLHF.

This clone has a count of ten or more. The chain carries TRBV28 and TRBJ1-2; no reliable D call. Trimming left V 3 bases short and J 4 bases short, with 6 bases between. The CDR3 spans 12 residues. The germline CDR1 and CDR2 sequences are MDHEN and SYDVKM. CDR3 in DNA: TGTGCCAGCAGTTTGAGTCGCTATGGCTACACCTTC. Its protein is CASSLSRYGYTF.

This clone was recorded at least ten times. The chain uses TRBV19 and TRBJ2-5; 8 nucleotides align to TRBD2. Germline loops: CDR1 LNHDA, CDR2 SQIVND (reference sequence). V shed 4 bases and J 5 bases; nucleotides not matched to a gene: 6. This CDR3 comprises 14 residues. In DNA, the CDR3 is TGTGCCAGTAGTACGGGCCCGGGGGGGGAGACCCAGTACTTC. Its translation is CASSTGPGGETQYF.

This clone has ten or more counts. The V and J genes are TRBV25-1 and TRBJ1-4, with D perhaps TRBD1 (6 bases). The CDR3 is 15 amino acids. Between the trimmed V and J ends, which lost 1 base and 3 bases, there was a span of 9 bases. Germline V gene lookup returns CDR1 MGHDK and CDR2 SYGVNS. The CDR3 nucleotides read TGTGCCAGCAGTGAATGGGGGCCCGCTAATGAAAAACTGTTTTTT. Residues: CASSEWGPANEKLFF.

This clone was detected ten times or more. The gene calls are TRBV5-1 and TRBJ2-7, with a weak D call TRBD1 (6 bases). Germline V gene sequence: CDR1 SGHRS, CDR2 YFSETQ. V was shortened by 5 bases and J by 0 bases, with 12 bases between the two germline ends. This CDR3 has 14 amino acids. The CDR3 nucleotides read TGCGCCAGCAGAGTTCAGGGGAGCTCCTACGAGCAGTACTTC. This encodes CASRVQGSSYEQYF. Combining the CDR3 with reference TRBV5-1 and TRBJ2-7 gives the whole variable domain KAGVTQTPRYLIKTRGQQVTLSCSPISGHRSVSWYQQTPGQGLQFLFEYFSETQRNKGNFPGRFSGRQFSNSRSEMNVSTLELGDSALYLCASRVQGSSYEQYFGPGTRLTVT.

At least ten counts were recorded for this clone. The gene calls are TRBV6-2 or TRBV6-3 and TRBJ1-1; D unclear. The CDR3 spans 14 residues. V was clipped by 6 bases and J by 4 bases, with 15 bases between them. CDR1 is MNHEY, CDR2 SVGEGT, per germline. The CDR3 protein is CASSSVGPSTEAFF. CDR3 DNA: TGTGCCAGCAGCTCCGTTGGGCCGAGCACTGAAGCTTTCTTT.

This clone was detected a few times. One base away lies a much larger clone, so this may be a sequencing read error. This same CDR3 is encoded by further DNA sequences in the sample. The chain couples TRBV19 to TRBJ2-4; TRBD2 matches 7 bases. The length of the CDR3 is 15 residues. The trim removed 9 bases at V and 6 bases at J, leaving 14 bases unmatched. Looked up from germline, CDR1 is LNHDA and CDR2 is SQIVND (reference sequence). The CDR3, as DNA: TGTGCCAGCAGTGGGTCAAGCGGGATGATAAACATTCAGTACTTC. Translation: CASSGSSGMINIQYF.

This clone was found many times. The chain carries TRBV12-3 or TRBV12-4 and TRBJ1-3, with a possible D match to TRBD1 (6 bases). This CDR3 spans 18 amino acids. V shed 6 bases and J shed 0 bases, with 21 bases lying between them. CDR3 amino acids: CASSPNRTAILSGNTIYF. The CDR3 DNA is TGTGCCAGCAGCCCAAACCGGACAGCCATACTCTCTGGAAACACCATATATTTT.

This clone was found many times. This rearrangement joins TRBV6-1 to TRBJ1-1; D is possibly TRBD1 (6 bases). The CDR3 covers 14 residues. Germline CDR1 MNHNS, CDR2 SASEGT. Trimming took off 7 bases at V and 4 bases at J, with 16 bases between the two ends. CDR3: CASTYGGQGTEAFF. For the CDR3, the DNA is TGTGCCAGCACCTATGGGGGGCAGGGCACTGAAGCTTTCTTT.

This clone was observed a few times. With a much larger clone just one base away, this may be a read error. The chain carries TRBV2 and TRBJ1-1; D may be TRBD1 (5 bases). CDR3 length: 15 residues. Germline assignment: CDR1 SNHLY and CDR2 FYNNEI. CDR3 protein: CSSSPQWGLNTEAFF. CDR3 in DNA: TGTTCCAGCTCTCCCCAGTGGGGCCTGAACACTGAAGCTTTCTTT.